One and the same sample provided the 18 T cell receptor beta chains below, sequenced in a study of CD8 T cells in ankylosing spondylitis. TCRdb recomputed calls from the 5' RACE reads with MiXCR, one row per CDR3 protein. The table has over 700,000 distinct CDR3 sequences, roughly 19% seen once. No antigen has been identified for these receptors. Study-level results: For ankylosing spondylitis blood, a TCR beta motif of about eight highly homologous variants appeared characteristic.

The sequencing input was blood, either unsorted or a sorted T cell fraction (not recorded which). These receptors came from a male donor with ankylosing spondylitis.

In its sample, this clonotype was seen a few times. The chain uses TRBV10-3 and TRBJ1-2, with D uncertain. The CDR3 has 14 residues. Germline V gene lookup returns CDR1 ENHRY and CDR2 SYGVKD. Trimming removed 7 bases at V and 4 bases at J, with 16 bases between. CDR3 protein: CAITRFGRTYGYTF. CDR3 DNA: TGTGCCATCACCCGCTTTGGCAGGACCTATGGCTACACCTTC.

V is TRBV29-1 and J is TRBJ1-1; D gene uncertain. The germline CDR1 and CDR2 sequences are SQVTM and ANQGSEA. Trimming removed 4 bases from V and 2 bases from J, with 8 bases in between. CDR3 length equals 12 residues. CDR3 nucleotides: TGCAGCGTTGTTGTGGGAAACACTGAAGCTTTCTTT. Its protein product is CSVVVGNTEAFF.

This clonotype was seen a handful of times. The chain uses TRBV7-9 and TRBJ2-6; D unclear. The germline gives CDR1 SEHNR, CDR2 FQNEAQ (reference sequence). The CDR3 covers 17 residues. The germline V and J ends were trimmed by 5 bases and 0 bases, with 14 bases remaining between them. The CDR3 is CASSTTQAHSGANVLTF. In DNA, the CDR3 is TGTGCCAGCAGCACTACCCAGGCCCACTCTGGGGCCAACGTCCTGACTTTC.

This clonotype occurred many times. The V gene is TRBV13, the J gene TRBJ2-7; TRBD2 aligns across 8 bases. The CDR3 sequence is 15 residues long. The germline V gene encodes CDR1 PRHDT and CDR2 FYEKMQ (reference sequence). V lost 6 bases and J lost 1; bases outside the gene matches: 8. The CDR3 spells CASRARGGFSYEQYF. CDR3 DNA: TGTGCCAGCAGGGCACGGGGGGGCTTTTCCTACGAGCAGTACTTC.

In this sample, this clonotype turned up a few times. The chain combines TRBV11-1 with TRBJ1-1; 7 nucleotides line up with TRBD1. The CDR3 is 19 residues long. V lost 5 bases to trimming and J lost 4 bases; unmatched junction nucleotides: 22. CDR1 SGHAT and CDR2 FQDESV come from the germline V gene (reference sequence). The CDR3 region is CASSLPPGGLGQAVTEAFF. The CDR3 nucleotides are TGTGCCAGCAGCCTCCCACCCGGGGGCCTCGGACAGGCCGTCACTGAAGCTTTCTTT.

This clonotype was found many times. This chain uses TRBV29-1 with TRBJ1-1; a possible D gene is TRBD1 (5 bases). The CDR3 covers 13 residues. The ends were cut back, 7 bases at V and 1 base at J, with 13 bases in the middle. The germline CDR1 and CDR2 sequences are SQVTM and ANQGSEA. The CDR3 sequence is CSAEGRANTEAFF. CDR3 nucleotides: TGCAGCGCCGAGGGACGGGCGAACACTGAAGCTTTCTTT.

V usage is TRBV3-1 and J usage is TRBJ2-1, with 9 positions matching TRBD2. The CDR3 length is 15 residues. V trimming: 10 bases; J trimming: 8 bases; junction bases outside the gene matches: 15. Germline CDR1 is LGHDT and CDR2 is YNNKEL (reference sequence). The CDR3 here is CATHGGVAGVYEQFF. The CDR3 DNA is TGTGCCACGCACGGAGGGGTAGCGGGGGTATATGAGCAGTTCTTC.

This clonotype was counted ten times or more. V usage is TRBV7-9 and J usage is TRBJ2-2; D tentatively fits TRBD1 or TRBD2 (5 bases each). The CDR3 has 15 amino acids. The V gene's germline CDR1 is SEHNR and CDR2 FQNEAQ (reference sequence). The V and J ends lost 4 bases and 3 bases respectively, with 12 bases between them. For the CDR3, the DNA is TGTGCCAGCAGCTACCGGGACGGCTACACCGGGGAGCTGTTTTTT. Its translation: CASSYRDGYTGELFF.

Details on this clonotype: The junction and the germline gene differ at one end; a read error may be behind it. The chain carries TRBV9 and TRBJ2-2, with 7 bases fitting TRBD2. The CDR3 runs to 17 residues. CDR1 and CDR2 from the germline V gene are SGDLS and YYNGEE. CDR3 loop: CASSVVGAGENIGELFF. The CDR3 nucleotides read TGTGCCAGCAGCGTAGTTGGTGCGGGAGAGAACATCGGGGAGCTGTTTTTT.

This clonotype was seen many times. V is TRBV28 and J is TRBJ2-3, with 8 nucleotides matching TRBD1. The CDR3 is made up of 14 amino acids. Germline V gene lookup returns CDR1 MDHEN and CDR2 SYDVKM. Trimming at V came to 2 bases and at J to 2 bases, leaving 0 bases not matched to a gene. The DNA for the CDR3 is TGTGCCAGCAGTTTACAGGGGGCCACAGATACGCAGTATTTT. Translation: CASSLQGATDTQYF.

A few counts support this clonotype. The chain has TRBV20-1 and TRBJ2-2; D might be TRBD2 (5 bases). The CDR3 has 13 residues. Germline V gene data show CDR1 as DFQATT and CDR2 as SNEGSKA (reference sequence). Trimming removed 3 bases from V and 2 bases from J, with 7 bases in between. The CDR3 sequence is CSARRVNTGELFF. The CDR3 region has the DNA TGCAGTGCTAGGCGGGTCAACACCGGGGAGCTGTTTTTT.

CDR3 sequence: CATGSFVATQYF. The CDR3 DNA follows: TGTGCCACCGGTTCCTTCGTAGCTACGCAGTATTTT. The chain recombines TRBV28 with TRBJ2-3; the D is unclear. V lost 10 bases and J lost 8, with 16 bases in between. CDR1 is MDHEN and CDR2 is SYDVKM in the germline V gene. The CDR3 runs 12 residues. Complete variable domain (other parts from reference TRBV28 and TRBJ2-3): DVKVTQSSRYLVKRTGEKVFLECVQDMDHENMFWYRQDPGLGLRLIYFSYDVKMKEKGDIPEGYSVSREKKERFSLILESASTNQTSMYLCATGSFVATQYFGPGTRLTVL.

V is TRBV7-2 and J is TRBJ2-7; D possibly corresponds to TRBD2 (6 bases). The CDR3 covers 14 residues. CDR1 and CDR2 from the germline V gene are SGHTA and FQGNSA. V dropped 0 bases and J dropped 6 bases, with 12 bases sitting between them. CDR3 amino acids: CASSLALGGGEQYF. In nucleotides, the CDR3 is TGTGCCAGCAGCTTAGCCCTTGGGGGAGGCGAGCAGTACTTC.

This chain connects TRBV4-2 to TRBJ2-7; TRBD1 aligns across 11 bases. This CDR3 contains 18 residues. After removal of 0 bases from V and 4 bases from J, the junction contained 11 bases not matched to a gene. The V gene's germline CDR1 is LGHNA and CDR2 YNFKEQ. CDR3 sequence reads: CASSQDTVLGDRGYEQYF. The CDR3 bases are TGTGCCAGCAGCCAAGATACGGTTCTGGGGGACAGGGGGTACGAGCAGTACTTC.

The chain employs TRBV12-3 or TRBV12-4 and TRBJ1-3, with D tentatively TRBD1 (5 bases). Trimming pared 7 bases from V and 0 bases from J, leaving 13 bases between. The CDR3 consists of 15 residues. The CDR3 nucleotides read TGTGCCAGCACTCTACAGGATCGCTCTGGAAACACCATATATTTT. It encodes CASTLQDRSGNTIYF.

This clonotype was counted only a few times. The chain is built from TRBV28 and TRBJ2-1, with 9 positions matching TRBD2. CDR3 length equals 17 residues. The V and J ends lost 6 bases and 5 bases, in that order; junction bases with no gene match: 14. The V gene's germline CDR1 is MDHEN and CDR2 SYDVKM. CDR3 bases: TGTGCCAGCAGCCCCGGGCCTAGCGGGACCCCGAACAATGAGCAGTTCTTC. Protein product: CASSPGPSGTPNNEQFF.

The chain couples TRBV6-2 or TRBV6-3 to TRBJ2-7; D is tentatively TRBD1 or TRBD2 (5 bases each). The CDR3 covers 14 residues. The V end lost 1 base, the J end lost 4 bases, and 11 bases lay between the germline ends. Looked up from germline, CDR1 is MNHEY and CDR2 is SVGEGT. The CDR3 sequence: CASSYWETDYEQYF. Here the CDR3 DNA reads TGTGCCAGCAGTTACTGGGAGACAGATTACGAGCAGTACTTC.

There are a few counts of this clonotype. The chain combines TRBV11-2 with TRBJ2-7, with D tentatively TRBD1 (5 bases). The ends were cut back, 5 bases at V and 1 base at J, with 12 bases in the middle. Germline-derived CDR1 and CDR2 are SGHAT and FQNNGV. This CDR3 spans 14 amino acids. The CDR3 DNA is TGTGCCAGCAGCCCCTGGGGCGGATCCTACGAGCAGTACTTC. This codes for CASSPWGGSYEQYF.